This is a list of T cell receptor beta chains from one sample in a study of beta chain features in type 1 diabetes. The data were produced by immunoSEQ multiplex PCR, yet TCRdb's version contains in-frame clones alone and is incomplete. The sample has under 300,000 clones, 25% to 30% seen once. Sequencing was done on a sample of central memory CD4+ T cells from blood. Source of these receptors: a man under 40 in good health. CDR3s include the opening cysteine and the closing phenylalanine or tryptophan. Each record gives: V gene, CDR3 length, J gene, CDR3 protein.

v_call: TRBV5-4; cdr3_length: 15; j_call: TRBJ2-5; cdr3_aa: CASSLVSGAQETQYF
v_call: TRBV11-2; cdr3_length: 12; j_call: TRBJ2-4; cdr3_aa: CASSSRKNIQYF
v_call: TRBV7-2; cdr3_length: 13; j_call: TRBJ2-3; cdr3_aa: CASSHSPTDTQYF
v_call: TRBV18; cdr3_length: 17; j_call: TRBJ2-6; cdr3_aa: CASSPPGGISGANVLTF
v_call: TRBV18; cdr3_length: 16; j_call: TRBJ2-3; cdr3_aa: CASSPPTSISTDTQYF
v_call: TRBV7-2; cdr3_length: 15; j_call: TRBJ2-1; cdr3_aa: CASSVRGPVGDEQFF
v_call: TRBV6-5; cdr3_length: 12; j_call: TRBJ2-1; cdr3_aa: CASKVGGSGRFF
v_call: TRBV10-3; cdr3_length: 15; j_call: TRBJ2-6; cdr3_aa: CAISPDGTGANVLTF
v_call: TRBV5-8; cdr3_length: 11; j_call: TRBJ2-7; cdr3_aa: CASSHGTQQYF
v_call: TRBV7-2; cdr3_length: 14; j_call: TRBJ2-5; cdr3_aa: CASSLGQGSETQYF
v_call: TRBV7-2; cdr3_length: 13; j_call: TRBJ2-3; cdr3_aa: CASSLAYTDTQYF
v_call: TRBV9; cdr3_length: 19; j_call: TRBJ2-6; cdr3_aa: CASSAGLAGRSTGANVLTF
v_call: TRBV29-1; cdr3_length: 14; j_call: TRBJ2-7; cdr3_aa: CSVGSGTGAYEQYF
v_call: TRBV2; cdr3_length: 16; j_call: TRBJ2-3; cdr3_aa: CASNIRLAGGADTQYF
v_call: TRBV6-5; cdr3_length: 14; j_call: TRBJ2-7; cdr3_aa: CASSRTSGTNEQYF
v_call: TRBV5-4; cdr3_length: 15; j_call: TRBJ2-2; cdr3_aa: CASSLTSGNTGELFF
v_call: TRBV20-1; cdr3_length: 10; j_call: TRBJ2-1; cdr3_aa: CSARDHEQFF
v_call: TRBV15; cdr3_length: 19; j_call: TRBJ2-4; cdr3_aa: CATSRDRSSGRDIRHIQYF
v_call: TRBV7-9; cdr3_length: 15; j_call: TRBJ2-3; cdr3_aa: CASSPRDSRRDTQYF
v_call: TRBV30; cdr3_length: 15; j_call: TRBJ1-2; cdr3_aa: CAWSRTLTGSDGYTF
v_call: TRBV7-9; cdr3_length: 15; j_call: TRBJ1-4; cdr3_aa: CATPSKQVWPEKLFF
v_call: TRBV15; cdr3_length: 15; j_call: TRBJ2-4; cdr3_aa: CATSRLVRDVNIQYF
v_call: TRBV28; cdr3_length: 13; j_call: TRBJ2-3; cdr3_aa: CASSSPGPYTQYF
v_call: TRBV7-9; cdr3_length: 12; j_call: TRBJ2-1; cdr3_aa: CASSSGVNEQFF
v_call: TRBV30; cdr3_length: 15; j_call: TRBJ2-6; cdr3_aa: CAWRYRGTGANVLTF
v_call: TRBV5-1; cdr3_length: 18; j_call: TRBJ2-1; cdr3_aa: CASSLRSGGPSSYNEQFF
v_call: TRBV18; cdr3_length: 15; j_call: TRBJ2-7; cdr3_aa: CASSPRSGSVYEQYF
v_call: TRBV25-1; cdr3_length: 12; j_call: TRBJ2-3; cdr3_aa: CASGQGLGTQYF
v_call: TRBV4-2; cdr3_length: 17; j_call: TRBJ2-3; cdr3_aa: CASSQGRGGESTDTQYF
v_call: TRBV29-1; cdr3_length: 13; j_call: TRBJ1-5; cdr3_aa: CSVADTFNQPQHF
v_call: TRBV14; cdr3_length: 18; j_call: TRBJ2-3; cdr3_aa: CASSPLAGSAQWGDTQYF